This T cell receptor beta chain was observed in a study of blood T cell repertoires in COVID-19. For the study at large: Donors in the United States, Italy and Spain gave samples during acute or convalescent COVID-19. The analysed material was cDNA or gDNA that came from T cells, B-cell-depleted T cells, or PBMCs.

Authors' methods: For nucleated cells, counts were estimated from reference gene primer amplification. TCRdb's copy holds only in-frame clones and misses some; the assay was immunoSEQ multiplex PCR. V and J calls and clone size are those listed in that table; D and trimming were worked out from the DNA. The table shows 85,000 to 100,000 clones, with about 78% occurring only once. The germline V gene encodes CDR1 SGHRS and CDR2 YFSETQ. The CDR3 spans 15 amino acids, including both terminal residues. This clone appeared a single time. It is unclear where the CDR3 begins or ends on the DNA, so no DNA is shown, and the CDR3 is as TCRdb lists it.

The rearrangement joins TRBV5-1 to TRBJ2-7; the D call of TRBD1 is as the table states it, not checked on the DNA. The sequence derives from a man in his fifties who had recovered from COVID-19. The sequenced sample was peripheral blood. The CDR3 protein is CASSFLWDRKAEQYF.